This T cell receptor (beta chain) was captured in a study of blood T cell repertoires in COVID-19. The CDR3 covers 14 residues. V gave up 4 bases and J gave up 6 bases; unmatched junction bases: 6. Germline CDR1 reads SGHDN; CDR2 reads FVKESK. Measured with immunoSEQ multiplex PCR; TCRdb has only the in-frame clones, and not every one. The sample lists about 58,000 clones, about four fifths occurring once. The sequence was obtained from a human donor in a cohort sampled during active COVID-19. The sample consisted of peripheral blood. The chain is built from TRBV14 and TRBJ2-7; 10 positions match TRBD1. CDR3 in amino acids: CASSLTGQGFEQYF. The CDR3 DNA is TGTGCCAGCAGCCTCACGGGACAGGGGTTCGAGCAGTACTTC.